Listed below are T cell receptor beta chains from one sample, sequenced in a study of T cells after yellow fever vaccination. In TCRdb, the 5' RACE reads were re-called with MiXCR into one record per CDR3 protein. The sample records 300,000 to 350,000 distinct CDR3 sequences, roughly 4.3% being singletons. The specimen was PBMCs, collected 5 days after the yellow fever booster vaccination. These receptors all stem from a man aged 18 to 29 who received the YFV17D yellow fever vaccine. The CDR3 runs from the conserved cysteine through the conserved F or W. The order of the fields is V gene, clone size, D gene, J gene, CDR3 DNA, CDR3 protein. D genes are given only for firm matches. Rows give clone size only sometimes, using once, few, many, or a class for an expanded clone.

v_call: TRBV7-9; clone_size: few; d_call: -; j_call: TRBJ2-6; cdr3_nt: TGTGCCAGCAGCAGACCCCGGGGGCGAGGTGGGGCCAACGTCCTGACTTTC; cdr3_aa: CASSRPRGRGGANVLTF
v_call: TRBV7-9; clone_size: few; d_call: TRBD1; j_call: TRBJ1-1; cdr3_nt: TGTGCCAGCAGCTCCCCCAGGGGTAAGGGGGCGCTTATTCGAATCGAAGGGGCTTTCTTT; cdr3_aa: CASSSPRGKGALIRIEGAFF
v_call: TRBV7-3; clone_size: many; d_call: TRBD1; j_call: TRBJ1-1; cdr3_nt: TGTGCCAGCAGCTTAACGGCAGGGGGTAAAGGAGCTTTCTTT; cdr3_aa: CASSLTAGGKGAFF
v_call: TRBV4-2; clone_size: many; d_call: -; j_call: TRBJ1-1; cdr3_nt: TGTGCCAGCAGCCAAGCTAACACTGAAGCTTTCTTT; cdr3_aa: CASSQANTEAFF
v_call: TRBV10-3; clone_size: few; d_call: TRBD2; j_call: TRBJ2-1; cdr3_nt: TGTGCCATCAGTGAGGGAAGAAGCGGGGGGAACAATGAGCAGTTCTTC; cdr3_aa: CAISEGRSGGNNEQFF
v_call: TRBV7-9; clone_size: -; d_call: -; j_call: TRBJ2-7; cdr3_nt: TGTGCCAGCAGCTTAGGGACTTCCGAGCAGTACTTC; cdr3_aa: CASSLGTSEQYF
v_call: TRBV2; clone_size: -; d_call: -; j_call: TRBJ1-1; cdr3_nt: TGTGCCAGCAGTGAAAGGGCAGGGGAGACTGAAGCTTTCTTT; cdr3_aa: CASSERAGETEAFF
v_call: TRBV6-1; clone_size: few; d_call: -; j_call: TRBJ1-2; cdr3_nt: TGTGCCAGCAGTGAACCCGGGACTCTTACCTATGGCTACACCTTC; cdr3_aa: CASSEPGTLTYGYTF
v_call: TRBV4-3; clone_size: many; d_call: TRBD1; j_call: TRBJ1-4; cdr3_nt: TGCGCCAGCAGCCAAGAAGCTACCTGGACAGGGGGAAATGAAAAACTGTTTTTT; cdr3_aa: CASSQEATWTGGNEKLFF
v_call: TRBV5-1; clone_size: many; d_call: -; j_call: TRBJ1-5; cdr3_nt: TGCGCCAGCAGCTTGGTGGGTCCCCCTCAGCCCCAGCATTTT; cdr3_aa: CASSLVGPPQPQHF
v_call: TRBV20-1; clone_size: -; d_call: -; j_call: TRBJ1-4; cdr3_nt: TGCAGTGCTAGAGATCCTACTCGGGCGGAAAAACTGTTTTTT; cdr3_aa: CSARDPTRAEKLFF
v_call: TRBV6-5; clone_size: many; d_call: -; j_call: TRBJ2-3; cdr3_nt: TGTGCCAGCAGTTACTCAGGGGATACGCAGTATTTT; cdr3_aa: CASSYSGDTQYF
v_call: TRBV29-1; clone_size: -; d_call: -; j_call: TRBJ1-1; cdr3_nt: TGCAGCGTTGCGCACAGGAACACTGAAGCTTTCTTT; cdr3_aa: CSVAHRNTEAFF
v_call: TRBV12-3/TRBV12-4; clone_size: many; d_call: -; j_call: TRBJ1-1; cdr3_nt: TGTGCCAGCATTCAGGGATGGGGACCAACTGAAGCTTTCTTT; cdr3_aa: CASIQGWGPTEAFF
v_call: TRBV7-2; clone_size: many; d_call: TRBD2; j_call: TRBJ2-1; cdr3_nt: TGTGCCGATACTATGGCGGGGGGCTACAATGAGCAGTTCTTC; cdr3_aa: CADTMAGGYNEQFF
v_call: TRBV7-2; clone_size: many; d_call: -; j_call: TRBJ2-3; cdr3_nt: TGTGCCAGCAGCCTAATGGCGGGCGGGGCAACAGATACGCAGTATTTT; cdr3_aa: CASSLMAGGATDTQYF
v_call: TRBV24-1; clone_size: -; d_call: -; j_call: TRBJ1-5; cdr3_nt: TGTGCCACCAGTGAAAGGGACCGTCTACTTTCGCCCCAGCATTTT; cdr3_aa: CATSERDRLLSPQHF
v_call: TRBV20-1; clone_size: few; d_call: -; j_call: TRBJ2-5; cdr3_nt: TGCAGTGCTCCTAGGCAGGGACGAGAGACCCAGTACTTC; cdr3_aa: CSAPRQGRETQYF
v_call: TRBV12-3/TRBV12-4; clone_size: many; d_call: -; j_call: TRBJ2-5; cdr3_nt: TGTGCCAGCAGTTTAAGGAGTTTTCAAGAGACCCAGTACTTC; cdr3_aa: CASSLRSFQETQYF
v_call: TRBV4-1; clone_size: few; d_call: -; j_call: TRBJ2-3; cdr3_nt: TGCGCCAGCAGCCAGGGGGTACGGCGTGCAGATACGCAGTATTTT; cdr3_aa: CASSQGVRRADTQYF
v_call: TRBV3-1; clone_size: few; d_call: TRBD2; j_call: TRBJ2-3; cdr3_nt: TGTGCCAGCAGCCAAGATCGGATACTAGCGGGGGGGACAGATACGCAGTATTTT; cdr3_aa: CASSQDRILAGGTDTQYF
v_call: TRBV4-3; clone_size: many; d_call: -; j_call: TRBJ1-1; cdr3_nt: TGCGCCAGCAGCCAAGAGCGGTACACTGAAGCTTTCTTT; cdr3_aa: CASSQERYTEAFF
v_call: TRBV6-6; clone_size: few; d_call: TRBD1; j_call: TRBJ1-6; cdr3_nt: TGTGCCAGCAGAGGGACAGGCGGCACCAATTCACCCCTCCACTTT; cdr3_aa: CASRGTGGTNSPLHF
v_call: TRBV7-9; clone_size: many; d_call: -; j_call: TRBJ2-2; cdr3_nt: TGTGCCAGCAGCTGGGAGTGGACCGGGGAGCTGTTTTTT; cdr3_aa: CASSWEWTGELFF
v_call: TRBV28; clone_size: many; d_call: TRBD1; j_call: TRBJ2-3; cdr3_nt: TGTGCCAGCAGCCCCGGGACAGGGGGTAGAGATACGCAGTATTTT; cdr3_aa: CASSPGTGGRDTQYF
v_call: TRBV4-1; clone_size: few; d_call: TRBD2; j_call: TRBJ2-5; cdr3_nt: TGCGCCAGCAGCCCTGGGGGGCGGGGGGGCTTGGAGACCCAGTACTTC; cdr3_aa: CASSPGGRGGLETQYF
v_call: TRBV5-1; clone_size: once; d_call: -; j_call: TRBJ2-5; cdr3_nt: TGCGCCAGCAGCTCCGGGGCTTTAGTGAACCAAGAGACCCAGTACTTC; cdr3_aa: CASSSGALVNQETQYF
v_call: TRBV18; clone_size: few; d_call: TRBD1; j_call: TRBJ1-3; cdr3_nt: TGTGCCAGCTCACCGGTTTGGCAGGGGGATCATGGAAACACCATATATTTT; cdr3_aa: CASSPVWQGDHGNTIYF
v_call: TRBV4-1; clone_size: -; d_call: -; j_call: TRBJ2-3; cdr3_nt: TGCGCCAGCAGCCAAGATGGCCAGCCTTTTGGGACGCAGTATTTT; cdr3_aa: CASSQDGQPFGTQYF
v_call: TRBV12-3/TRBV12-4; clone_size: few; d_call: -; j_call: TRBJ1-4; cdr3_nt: TGTGCCAGCAGCGGAGATGGGGGGTTACCTGAAAAACTGTTTTTT; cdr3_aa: CASSGDGGLPEKLFF
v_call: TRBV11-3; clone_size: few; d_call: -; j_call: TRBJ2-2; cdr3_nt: TGTGCCAGCAGCCCCCCTAGTGTGGGCTCGAACACCGGGGAGCTGTTTTTT; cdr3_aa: CASSPPSVGSNTGELFF
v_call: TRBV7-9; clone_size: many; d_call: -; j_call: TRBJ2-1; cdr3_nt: TGTGCCAGCAGCCGATCATACAATGAGCAGTTCTTC; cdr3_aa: CASSRSYNEQFF
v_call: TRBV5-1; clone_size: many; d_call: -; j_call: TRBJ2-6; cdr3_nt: TGCGCCAGCAGCTTGGAGGTCGTGCCTGGGGCCAACGTCCTGACTTTC; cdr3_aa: CASSLEVVPGANVLTF
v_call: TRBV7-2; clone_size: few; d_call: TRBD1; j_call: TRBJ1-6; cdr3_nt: TGTGCCAGCAGTCAGCCAGGGGGTATAAAGACCTATACCCCAAATTCACCCCTCCACTTT; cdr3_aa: CASSQPGGIKTYTPNSPLHF
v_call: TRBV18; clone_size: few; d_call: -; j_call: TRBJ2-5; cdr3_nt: TGTGCCAGCTCACCCTCAGTTCGGTACCAAGAGACCCAGTACTTC; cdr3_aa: CASSPSVRYQETQYF
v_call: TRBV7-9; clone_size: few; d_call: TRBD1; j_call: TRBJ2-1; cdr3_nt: TGTGCCAGCAGCTTAGATCGGGTCAGGGGGCTGGGGAATGAGCAGTTCTTC; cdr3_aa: CASSLDRVRGLGNEQFF
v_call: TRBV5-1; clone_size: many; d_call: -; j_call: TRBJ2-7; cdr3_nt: TGCGCCAGCAGCCGAGAGGGACAATCCTACGAGCAGTACTTC; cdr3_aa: CASSREGQSYEQYF
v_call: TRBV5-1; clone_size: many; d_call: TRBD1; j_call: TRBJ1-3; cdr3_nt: TGCGCCAGCACGCCTGGGACAGCCGAGGGCACCATATATTTT; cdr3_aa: CASTPGTAEGTIYF
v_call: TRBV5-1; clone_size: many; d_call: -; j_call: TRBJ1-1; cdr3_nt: TGCGCCAGCAGCCCATTACCGGGGTTGGACACTGAAGCTTTCTTT; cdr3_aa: CASSPLPGLDTEAFF
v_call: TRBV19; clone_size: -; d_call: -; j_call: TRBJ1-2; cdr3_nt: TGTGCCAGTAGTTCACGACAGTCAGGCTACACCTTC; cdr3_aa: CASSSRQSGYTF
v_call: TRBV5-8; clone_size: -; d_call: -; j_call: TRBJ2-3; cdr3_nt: TGTGCCAGCAGCTCTAGCGTCAGTGGAGATACGCAGTATTTT; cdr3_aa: CASSSSVSGDTQYF
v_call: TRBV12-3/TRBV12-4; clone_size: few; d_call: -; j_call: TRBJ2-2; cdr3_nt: TGTGCCAGCACCTTCTCCGGGGAGCTGTTTTTT; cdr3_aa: CASTFSGELFF
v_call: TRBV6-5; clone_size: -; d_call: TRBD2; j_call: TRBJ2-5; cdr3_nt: TGTGCCAGCAGTTACTACCCCCCGACTAGCGGGGGGGCGGAGACCCAGTACTTC; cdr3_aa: CASSYYPPTSGGAETQYF
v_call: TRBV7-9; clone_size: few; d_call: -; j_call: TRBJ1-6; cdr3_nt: TGTGCCAGCAGGGGGTTTGCTTCACCCCTCCACTTT; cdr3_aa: CASRGFASPLHF
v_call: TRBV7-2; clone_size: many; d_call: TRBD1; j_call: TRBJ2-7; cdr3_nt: TGTGCCAGCAGCGAGACAGGGGTCGAGCAGTACTTC; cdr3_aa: CASSETGVEQYF
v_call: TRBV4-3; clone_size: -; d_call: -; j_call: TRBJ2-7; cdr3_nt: TGCGCCAGCAGCCAAGAATGGGGGACCTACGAGCAGTACTTC; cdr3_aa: CASSQEWGTYEQYF
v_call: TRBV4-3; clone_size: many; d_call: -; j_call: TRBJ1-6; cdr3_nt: TGCGCCAGCAGCCAAGAGGGCAGGACTACGGGTAATTCACCCCTCCACTTT; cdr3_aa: CASSQEGRTTGNSPLHF
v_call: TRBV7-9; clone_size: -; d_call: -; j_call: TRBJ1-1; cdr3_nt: TGTGCCAGCAGATCTAGGACAATGAGGATGGGCGGTAAGATTGAAGCTTTCTTT; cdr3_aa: CASRSRTMRMGGKIEAFF
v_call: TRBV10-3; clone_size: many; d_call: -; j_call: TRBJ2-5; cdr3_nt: TGTGCCATCACCCCAGGCGTTCAAGAGACCCAGTACTTC; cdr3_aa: CAITPGVQETQYF
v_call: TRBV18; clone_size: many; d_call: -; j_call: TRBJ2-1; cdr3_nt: TGTGCCAGCTCAGGGACGGTTTACAATGAGCAGTTCTTC; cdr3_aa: CASSGTVYNEQFF
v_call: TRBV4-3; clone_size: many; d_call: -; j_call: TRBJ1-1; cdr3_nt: TGCGCCAGCAGCCAAGTCGGACTCGGGCCGGTTTTCTTT; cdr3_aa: CASSQVGLGPVFF